This is a list of T cell receptor beta chains from one sample in a study of cytomegalovirus exposure and HLA in healthy donors. Clones were read by immunoSEQ multiplex PCR, and TCRdb kept only the in-frame ones, dropping some. The table records a few hundred thousand clones, about 90% of them present only once. Material for sequencing was PBMCs. These receptors originate from a woman aged 18-29 years in good health and CMV-seronegative. Each CDR3 is given with its conserved first and last residue. The D gene is left open where the match is weak. A clone size is listed for some rows: how often the clone was seen (once, few, many), or a class if it is expanded.

j_call	v_call	d_call	clone_size	cdr3_nt	cdr3_aa
TRBJ2-7	TRBV5-4	-	few	TGTGCCAGCAGCCTTTCGGGGACAGAGCAGTACTTC	CASSLSGTEQYF
TRBJ2-7	TRBV7-9	-	-	TGTGCCAGCAGCTTAACCCAGGGGTACGAGCAGTACTTC	CASSLTQGYEQYF
TRBJ2-7	TRBV6-5	-	-	TGTGCCAGCAGTTACGGTACAGACTACGAGCAGTACTTC	CASSYGTDYEQYF
TRBJ2-1	TRBV29-1	TRBD1	-	TGCAGCGTTGAAGAGGGACAGGGGTACAATGAGCAGTTCTTC	CSVEEGQGYNEQFF
TRBJ2-1	TRBV20-1	TRBD2	-	TGCAGTGCCACTTCCGGGACTAGTCATTTCTTC	CSATSGTSHFF
TRBJ2-1	TRBV30	TRBD2	-	TGTGCCTGGAGTCCCTGGTTAGCGGGCTACAATGAGCAGTTCTTC	CAWSPWLAGYNEQFF
TRBJ2-5	TRBV7-2	TRBD2	-	TGTGCCAGCAGCCCACGGGCCCAGACTAGCGGGACTGTTGGGGAGACCCAGTACTTC	CASSPRAQTSGTVGETQYF
TRBJ2-3	TRBV27	-	-	TGTGCCAGCAGTCCTTTCTTCTCCACAGATACGCAGTATTTT	CASSPFFSTDTQYF
TRBJ2-3	TRBV5-8	TRBD1	-	TGTGCCAGCAGCCGAAAGGGGGCGCAGGGAGATACGCAGTATTTT	CASSRKGAQGDTQYF
TRBJ2-7	TRBV28	TRBD1	-	TGTGCCAGCAGTCCCTCGGGACAGGGCCTTTACGAGCAGTACTTC	CASSPSGQGLYEQYF
TRBJ2-6	TRBV7-9	TRBD1	once	TGTGCCAGCAGCTCCCTTCAGGGGGCGCTGGCCGGGGCCAACGTCCTGACTTTC	CASSSLQGALAGANVLTF
TRBJ2-7	TRBV7-9	-	-	TGTGCCAGCAGCTTAGAGGGTGTTAATTGGGGGCTAGGGACCTACGAGCAGTACTTC	CASSLEGVNWGLGTYEQYF
TRBJ1-5	TRBV19	-	once	TGTGCCAGTTCTAGCACGGGTCCCCTTAATCAGCCCCAGCATTTT	CASSSTGPLNQPQHF
TRBJ1-1	TRBV7-9	-	-	TGTGCCAGCAGAAGTTACCGGGACACGGCTTTCTTT	CASRSYRDTAFF
TRBJ2-1	TRBV9	TRBD1	-	TGTGCCAGCAGCGTAAGCTCCGGGACAGGGGGTTTCAATGAGCAGTTCTTC	CASSVSSGTGGFNEQFF
TRBJ2-2	TRBV10-1	-	-	TGCGCCAGCAGTGAACGCGGGACGGCTCCCGGGGAGCTGTTTTTT	CASSERGTAPGELFF
TRBJ2-6	TRBV28	-	-	TGTGCCAGCAGACCGACGGAGACTGGGGCCAACGTCCTGACTTTC	CASRPTETGANVLTF
TRBJ2-1	TRBV5-1	TRBD1	-	TGCGCCAGCAGCTTGTCGTCGCGCCAGGGGGCCGTAAATGAGCAGTTCTTC	CASSLSSRQGAVNEQFF
TRBJ1-5	TRBV18	-	-	TGTGCCAGCTCACGGGACAACAATCAGCCCCAGCATTTT	CASSRDNNQPQHF
TRBJ2-2	TRBV27	-	-	TGTGCCAGCAGTTTGGGAGTCGCCGGGGAGCTGTTTTTT	CASSLGVAGELFF
TRBJ1-3	TRBV28	-	-	TGTGCCAGCAGTTTAACGCAGATATTCTCTGGAAACACCATATATTTT	CASSLTQIFSGNTIYF
TRBJ1-3	TRBV5-1	TRBD1	-	TGCGCCAGCAGCTCCGGGGACAGGTCTGGAAACACCATATATTTT	CASSSGDRSGNTIYF
TRBJ1-1	TRBV19	-	-	TGTGCCAGTTCAGTCGAGGGGAACACTGAAGCTTTCTTT	CASSVEGNTEAFF
TRBJ1-2	TRBV28	-	-	TGTGCCAGCAGTTCGATCCAGGGGAGACATGGCTACACCTTC	CASSSIQGRHGYTF
TRBJ1-1	TRBV18	-	-	TGTGCCAGCTCACCACCCGGGGGGAGGTACACTGAAGCTTTCTTT	CASSPPGGRYTEAFF
TRBJ2-7	TRBV6-6	-	-	TGTGCCAGCAGTCTTAGCGGCGAGGGTCCCTACGAGCAGTACTTC	CASSLSGEGPYEQYF
TRBJ2-7	TRBV10-3	-	-	TGTGCCATCAGTGAGGTACTAGTTCCTTCTGGGGAGCAGTACTTC	CAISEVLVPSGEQYF
TRBJ1-1	TRBV29-1	-	many	TGCAGCGTTGAACCTCCCGCGAGAAACACTGAAGCTTTCTTT	CSVEPPARNTEAFF
TRBJ2-6	TRBV5-1	-	-	TGCGCCAGCAGCTTGATGCCAGGCTCTGGGGCCAACGTCCTGACTTTC	CASSLMPGSGANVLTF
TRBJ2-7	TRBV11-3	TRBD2	-	TGTGCCAGCAGCCCTACTAGCGGGAGTAATGGCGACGAGCAGTACTTC	CASSPTSGSNGDEQYF
TRBJ2-1	TRBV4-3	TRBD2	-	TGCGCCAGCAGCCAGATTCAGACTAGCGGGAGGGCCCCCGTACGGGGAGAGCAGTTCTTC	CASSQIQTSGRAPVRGEQFF
TRBJ1-5	TRBV5-6	TRBD1	-	TGTGCCAGCAGCTACCGACAGGGGAGTCAGCCCCAGCATTTT	CASSYRQGSQPQHF
TRBJ1-1	TRBV6-5	-	-	TGTGCCAGCAGTTACTCGAAACGGAGATTGAACACTGAAGCTTTCTTT	CASSYSKRRLNTEAFF
TRBJ2-1	TRBV27	TRBD2	-	TGTGCCAGCAGTCTCGGACTAGCGGCCTACAATGAGCAGTTCTTC	CASSLGLAAYNEQFF
TRBJ2-1	TRBV7-2	TRBD2	-	TGTGCCAGCAGCCCTAGCGGAGCCTACAATGAGCAGTTCTTC	CASSPSGAYNEQFF
TRBJ1-2	TRBV6-1	-	-	TGTGCCAGCAGTGAAGCGGCGTCGCATCCAGGGGTTGGAGGCTACACCTTC	CASSEAASHPGVGGYTF
TRBJ2-1	TRBV6-5	-	-	TGTGCCAGCAGGTTAGCAAATCAGCCCAATGAGCAGTTCTTC	CASRLANQPNEQFF
TRBJ2-2	TRBV28	TRBD2	-	TGTGCCAGCAGTCTCGACACGCCTGTAGCGGGAGGGCCATACACCGGGGAGCTGTTTTTT	CASSLDTPVAGGPYTGELFF
TRBJ2-3	TRBV4-2	TRBD2	-	TGTGCCAGCAGCCTAAGACTAGCGGGAGGGGCGGATACGCAGTATTTT	CASSLRLAGGADTQYF
TRBJ2-7	TRBV28	TRBD1	-	TGTGCCAGCAGTCCTATCGACAGGGCCGGGGAGCAGTACTTC	CASSPIDRAGEQYF
TRBJ2-7	TRBV11-2	-	-	TGTGCCAGCAGTCCAGCCTACGAGCAGTACTTC	CASSPAYEQYF
TRBJ2-6	TRBV27	TRBD2	-	TGTGCCAGCAGTTTATACACTAGCGGGAGCTCTGGGGCCAACGTCCTGACTTTC	CASSLYTSGSSGANVLTF
TRBJ2-7	TRBV14	TRBD2	-	TGTGCCAGCAGCCAACAACTAGCGGGAGTAGGGTACGAGCAGTACTTC	CASSQQLAGVGYEQYF
TRBJ2-1	TRBV5-4	TRBD1	once	TGTGCCAGCAGACCCGGACAGGGGGACGGAGTTCGGGAGCAGTTCTTC	CASRPGQGDGVREQFF
TRBJ1-5	TRBV15	-	-	TGTGCCACCAGCGAAACCTTACTCCGGCCCCAGCATTTT	CATSETLLRPQHF
TRBJ2-1	TRBV7-2	TRBD2	-	TGTGCCAGCAGCTTCGCACGACCAACTAGCGGGAGATTCAATGAGCAGTTCTTC	CASSFARPTSGRFNEQFF
TRBJ2-1	TRBV27	TRBD2	-	TGTGCCAGCAGTTTATCACAAGCCGGGGGGTTGAATGAGCAGTTCTTC	CASSLSQAGGLNEQFF
TRBJ2-7	TRBV27	TRBD1	-	TGTGCCAGCAGTGGGACAGGCGCTTGGGACGAGCAGTACTTC	CASSGTGAWDEQYF
TRBJ2-7	TRBV27	TRBD1	few	TGTGCCAGCAGTACCTACTCGACAGGGGTCGAGCAGTACTTC	CASSTYSTGVEQYF
TRBJ1-1	TRBV28	TRBD1	-	TGTGCCAGCAGTAAAGGGGGCGCGAGGTCGGGTGCTTTCTTT	CASSKGGARSGAFF
TRBJ2-1	TRBV10-3	TRBD1	-	TGTGCCATCAGGAGCACCGGGACAGCGAACAATGAGCAGTTCTTC	CAIRSTGTANNEQFF
TRBJ2-3	TRBV5-6	-	-	TGTGCCAGCAGCTTGGAAGGGATGGGGGGTGTCAAGTTGACGCAGTATTTT	CASSLEGMGGVKLTQYF
TRBJ1-1	TRBV10-3	-	-	TGTGCCATCAGTGAGCTGCGAACTGAAGCTTTCTTT	CAISELRTEAFF
TRBJ2-2	TRBV9	-	-	TGTGCCAGCAGCGCACCTCGAGACCGGGCGAACACCGGGGAGCTGTTTTTT	CASSAPRDRANTGELFF
TRBJ1-1	TRBV4-3	-	-	TGCGCCAGCAGCCAAGATAGGGGTTTGAACACTGAAGCTTTCTTT	CASSQDRGLNTEAFF
TRBJ2-1	TRBV6-1	TRBD2	-	TGTGCCAGAGCGGGAGGGCCTGGACATGAGCAGTTCTTC	CARAGGPGHEQFF